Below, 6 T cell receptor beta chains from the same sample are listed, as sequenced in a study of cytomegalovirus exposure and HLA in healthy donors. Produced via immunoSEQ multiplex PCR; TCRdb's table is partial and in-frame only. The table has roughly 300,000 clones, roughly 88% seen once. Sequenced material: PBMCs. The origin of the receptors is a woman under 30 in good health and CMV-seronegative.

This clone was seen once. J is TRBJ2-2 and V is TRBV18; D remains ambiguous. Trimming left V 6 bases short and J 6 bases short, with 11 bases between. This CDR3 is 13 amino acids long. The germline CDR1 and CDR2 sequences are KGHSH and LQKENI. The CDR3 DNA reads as TGTGCCAGCTCCCCGGTGGGCCCCGGGGAGCTGTTTTTT. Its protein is CASSPVGPGELFF.

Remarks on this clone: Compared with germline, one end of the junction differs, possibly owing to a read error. The CDR3 DNA sequence: TGTGCCAGCAGTTTAGCTAGCGAGCCCTCCCACAATGAGCAGTTCTTC. Encoded protein: CASSLASEPSHNEQFF. The chain uses TRBV27 and TRBJ2-1, with D perhaps matching TRBD2 (6 bases). The CDR3 runs to 16 residues. Germline V CDR1 and CDR2: MNHEY, SMNVEV (reference sequence).

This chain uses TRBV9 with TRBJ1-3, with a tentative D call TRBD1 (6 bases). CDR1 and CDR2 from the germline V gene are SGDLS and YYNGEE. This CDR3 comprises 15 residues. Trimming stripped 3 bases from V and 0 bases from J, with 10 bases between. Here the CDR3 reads CASSAGQFSGNTIYF. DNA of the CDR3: TGTGCCAGCAGCGCCGGACAGTTCTCTGGAAACACCATATATTTT.

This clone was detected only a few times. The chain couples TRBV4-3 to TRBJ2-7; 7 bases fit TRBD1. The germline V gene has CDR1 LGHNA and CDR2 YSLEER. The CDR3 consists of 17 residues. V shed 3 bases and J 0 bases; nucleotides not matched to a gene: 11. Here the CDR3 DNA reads TGCGCCAGCAGCCAGGGGCCGGACAGGATGGGCTCCTACGAGCAGTACTTC. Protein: CASSQGPDRMGSYEQYF.

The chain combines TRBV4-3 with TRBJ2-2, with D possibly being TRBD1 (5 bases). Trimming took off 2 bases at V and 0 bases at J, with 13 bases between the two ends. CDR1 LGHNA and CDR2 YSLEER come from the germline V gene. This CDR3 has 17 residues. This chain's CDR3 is CASSQYTGAANTGELFF. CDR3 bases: TGCGCCAGCAGCCAATATACAGGCGCGGCGAACACCGGGGAGCTGTTTTTT.

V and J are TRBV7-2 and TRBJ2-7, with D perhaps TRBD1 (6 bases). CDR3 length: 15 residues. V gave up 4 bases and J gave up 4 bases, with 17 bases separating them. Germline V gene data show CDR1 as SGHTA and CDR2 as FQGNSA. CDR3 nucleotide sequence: TGTGCCAGCAGCTGGGTTGTAGGGGGTGAGTACGAGCAGTACTTC. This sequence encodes CASSWVVGGEYEQYF.